This T cell receptor (beta chain) was sequenced during a study of cytomegalovirus exposure and HLA in healthy donors. Study overall: A subsequent analysis reported that the 120 or so validation repertoires were produced on the same platform that had also been used for the 666 first-cohort repertoires.

This clone was seen only once. Sequencing used immunoSEQ multiplex PCR; TCRdb keeps in-frame clones, though not all of them. This table has some 170,000 clones, more than 75% appearing once. The CDR3 loop spans 17 amino acids. V was clipped by 4 bases and J by 3 bases, with 20 bases between them. Germline CDR1 and CDR2: SGDLS and YYNGEE. The donors were members of the validation cohort, which comprised roughly 130 subjects and was separate from the first cohort of roughly 700 subjects. This chain connects TRBV9 to TRBJ2-1, with a tentative D call TRBD1 (5 bases). This TCR was recovered from a man aged 25 to 45 in good health and CMV-seropositive. The sequenced material came from PBMCs. CDR3 coding DNA: TGTGCCAGCAGCCCCATGCCCGGGCCGGACATCTACAATGAGCAGTTCTTC. Protein product: CASSPMPGPDIYNEQFF.